This TCR beta chain was recovered during a study of blood T cell repertoires in COVID-19. The overall study: The United States, Italy and Spain supplied acute and convalescent COVID-19 samples. The analysed material was cDNA or gDNA that came from T cells, B-cell-depleted T cells, or PBMCs.

V lost 3 bases to trimming and J lost 6 bases; unmatched junction nucleotides: 7. CDR1 is LGHDT, CDR2 YNNKEL, per germline (reference sequence). This CDR3 has 14 residues. In the study's own analysis: The authors estimated nucleated cell counts from reference gene primer amplification. Generated by immunoSEQ multiplex PCR, the TCRdb table keeps only in-frame clones and is missing some. V, J and clone size were drawn from that table, and D and trimming were deduced from the DNA. The sample includes 140,000 to 150,000 clones, around four fifths seen only once; the top ten take about 3.2%. Sample: peripheral blood. This clonotype was obtained from a woman aged 40 to 50 with active or convalescent COVID-19. The V call is TRBV3-1 (or the pseudogene TRBV3-2), the J call TRBJ2-7; 8 nucleotides align to TRBD1. The CDR3 spells CASSQGRGLREQYF. The CDR3 DNA sequence: TGTGCCAGCAGCCAGGGCAGGGGGCTACGCGAGCAGTACTTC.